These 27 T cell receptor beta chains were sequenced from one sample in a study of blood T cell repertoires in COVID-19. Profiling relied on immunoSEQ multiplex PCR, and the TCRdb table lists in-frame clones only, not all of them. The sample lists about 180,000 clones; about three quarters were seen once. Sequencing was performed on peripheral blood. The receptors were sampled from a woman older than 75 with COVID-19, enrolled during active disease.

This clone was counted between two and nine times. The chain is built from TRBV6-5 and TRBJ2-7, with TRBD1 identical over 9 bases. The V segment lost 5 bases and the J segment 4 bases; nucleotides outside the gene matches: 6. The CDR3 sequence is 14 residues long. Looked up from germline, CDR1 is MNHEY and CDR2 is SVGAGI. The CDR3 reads CASSPGQGTYEQYF. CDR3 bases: TGTGCCAGCAGTCCGGGACAGGGAACGTACGAGCAGTACTTC.

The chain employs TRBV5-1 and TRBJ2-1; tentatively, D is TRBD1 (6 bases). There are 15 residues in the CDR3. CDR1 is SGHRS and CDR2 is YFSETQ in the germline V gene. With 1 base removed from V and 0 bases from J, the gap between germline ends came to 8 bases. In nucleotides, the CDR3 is TGCGCCAGCAGCTTGTTGGACAGCTCCTACAATGAGCAGTTCTTC. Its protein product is CASSLLDSSYNEQFF.

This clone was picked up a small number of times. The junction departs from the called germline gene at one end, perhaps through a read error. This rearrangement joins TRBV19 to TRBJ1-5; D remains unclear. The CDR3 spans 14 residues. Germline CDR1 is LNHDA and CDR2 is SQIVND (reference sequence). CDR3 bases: TGTGCCAGTAGGATAGCGGGGTTCGGTCAGCCCCAGCATTTT. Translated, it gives CASRIAGFGQPQHF.

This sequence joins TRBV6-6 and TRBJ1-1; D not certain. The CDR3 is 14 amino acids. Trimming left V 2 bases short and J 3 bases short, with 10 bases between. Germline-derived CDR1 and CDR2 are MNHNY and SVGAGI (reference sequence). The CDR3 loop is CASSYRGEHTEAFF. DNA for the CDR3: TGTGCCAGCAGTTACCGCGGGGAACACACTGAAGCTTTCTTT.

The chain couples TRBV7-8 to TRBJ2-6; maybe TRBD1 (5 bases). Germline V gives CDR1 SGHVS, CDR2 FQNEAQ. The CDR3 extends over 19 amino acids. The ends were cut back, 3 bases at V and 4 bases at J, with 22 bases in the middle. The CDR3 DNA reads TGTGCCAGCAGCTTCCCTTTCTACAGGTTCCCCTCCGGGGCCAACGTCCTGACTTTC. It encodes CASSFPFYRFPSGANVLTF. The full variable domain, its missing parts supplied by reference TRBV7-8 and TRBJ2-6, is GAGVSQSPRYKVAKRGQDVALRCDPISGHVSLFWYQQALGQGPEFLTYFQNEAQLDKSGLPSDRFFAERPEGSVSTLKIQRTQQEDSAVYLCASSFPFYRFPSGANVLTFGAGSRLTVL.

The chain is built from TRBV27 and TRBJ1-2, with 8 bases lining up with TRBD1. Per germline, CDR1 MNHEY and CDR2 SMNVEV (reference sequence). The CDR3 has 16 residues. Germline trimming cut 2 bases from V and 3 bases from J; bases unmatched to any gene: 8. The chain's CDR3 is CASSLLGSGGYYGYTF. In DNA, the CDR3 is TGTGCCAGCAGTTTACTCGGGTCAGGGGGCTACTATGGCTACACCTTC.

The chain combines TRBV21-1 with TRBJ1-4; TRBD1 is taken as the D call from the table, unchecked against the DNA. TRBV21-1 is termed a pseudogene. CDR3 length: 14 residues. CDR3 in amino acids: CASSNPGGSEKLFF. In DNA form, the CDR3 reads TGTGCCAGCAGCAATCCAGGGGGGAGTGAAAAACTGTTTTTT.

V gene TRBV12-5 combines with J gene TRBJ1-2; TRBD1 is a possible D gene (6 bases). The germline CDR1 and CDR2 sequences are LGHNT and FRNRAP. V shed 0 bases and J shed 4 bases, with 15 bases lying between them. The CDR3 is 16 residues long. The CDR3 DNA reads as TGTGCTAGTGGTTTGGTACCCCGGACAGTCCTCTATGGCTACACCTTC. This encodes CASGLVPRTVLYGYTF.

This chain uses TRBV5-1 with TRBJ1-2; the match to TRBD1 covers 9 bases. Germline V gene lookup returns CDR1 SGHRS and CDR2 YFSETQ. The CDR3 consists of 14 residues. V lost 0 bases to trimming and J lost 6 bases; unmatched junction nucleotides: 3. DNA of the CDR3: TGCGCCAGCAGCTTGGTGGGGACAGGGAATGGCTACACCTTC. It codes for CASSLVGTGNGYTF.

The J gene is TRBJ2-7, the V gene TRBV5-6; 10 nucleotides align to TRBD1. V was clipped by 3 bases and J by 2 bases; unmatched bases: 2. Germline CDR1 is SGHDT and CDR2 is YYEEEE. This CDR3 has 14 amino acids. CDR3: CASSYGQGAYEQYF. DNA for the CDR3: TGTGCCAGCAGCTACGGACAGGGGGCCTACGAGCAGTACTTC. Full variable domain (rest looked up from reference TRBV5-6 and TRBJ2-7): DAGVTQSPTHLIKTRGQQVTLRCSPKSGHDTVSWYQQALGQGPQFIFQYYEEEERQRGNFPDRFSGHQFPNYSSELNVNALLLGDSALYLCASSYGQGAYEQYFGPGTRLTVT.

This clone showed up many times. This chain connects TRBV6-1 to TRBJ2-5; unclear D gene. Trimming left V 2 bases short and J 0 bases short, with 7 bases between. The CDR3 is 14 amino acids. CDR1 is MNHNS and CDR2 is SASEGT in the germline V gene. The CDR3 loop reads CASSEFGYQETQYF. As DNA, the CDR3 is TGTGCCAGCAGTGAATTCGGGTACCAAGAGACCCAGTACTTC.

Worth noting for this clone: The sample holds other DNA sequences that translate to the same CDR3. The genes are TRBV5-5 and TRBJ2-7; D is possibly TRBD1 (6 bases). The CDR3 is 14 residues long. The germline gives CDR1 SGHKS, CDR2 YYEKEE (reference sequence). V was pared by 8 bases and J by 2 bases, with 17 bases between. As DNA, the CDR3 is TGTGCCAGTGGCTCGAGGGGGACGGCCTACGAGCAGTACTTC. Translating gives CASGSRGTAYEQYF. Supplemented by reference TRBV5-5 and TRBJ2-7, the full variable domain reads DAGVTQSPTHLIKTRGQQVTLRCSPISGHKSVSWYQQVLGQGPQFIFQYYEKEERGRGNFPDRFSARQFPNYSSELNVNALLLGDSALYLCASGSRGTAYEQYFGPGTRLTVT.

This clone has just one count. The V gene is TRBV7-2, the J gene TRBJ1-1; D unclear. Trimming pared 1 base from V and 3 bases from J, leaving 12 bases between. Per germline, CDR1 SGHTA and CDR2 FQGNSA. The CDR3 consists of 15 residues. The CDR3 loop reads CASSLVEAGDTEAFF. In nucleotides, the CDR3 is TGTGCCAGCAGCTTAGTCGAGGCCGGGGACACTGAAGCTTTCTTT.

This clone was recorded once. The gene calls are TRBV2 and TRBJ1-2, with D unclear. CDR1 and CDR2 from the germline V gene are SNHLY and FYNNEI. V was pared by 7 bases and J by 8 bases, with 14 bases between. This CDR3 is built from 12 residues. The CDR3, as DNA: TGTGCCAGCAATGAGGCGGGTCGGGGCTACACCTTC. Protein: CASNEAGRGYTF.

CDR3 protein: CASSLSTSNQPQHF. The CDR3 bases are TGTGCCAGCAGTTTATCTACAAGTAATCAGCCCCAGCATTTT. This sequence joins TRBV27 and TRBJ1-5; D is unclear. Germline lookup yields CDR1 MNHEY and CDR2 SMNVEV (reference sequence). V shed 0 bases and J shed 4 bases, with 7 bases lying between them. This CDR3 is built from 14 residues.

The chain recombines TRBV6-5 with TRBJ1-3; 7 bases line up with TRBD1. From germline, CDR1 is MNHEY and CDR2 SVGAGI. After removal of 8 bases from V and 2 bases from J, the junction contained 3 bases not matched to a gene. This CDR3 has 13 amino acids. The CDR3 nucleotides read TGTGCCAGCCAACAGGGGACTGGAAACACCATATATTTT. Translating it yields CASQQGTGNTIYF.

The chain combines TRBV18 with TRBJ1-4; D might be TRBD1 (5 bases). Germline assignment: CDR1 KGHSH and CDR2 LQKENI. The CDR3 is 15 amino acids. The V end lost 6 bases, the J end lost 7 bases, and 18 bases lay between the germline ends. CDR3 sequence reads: CASSSGAGFGEKLFF. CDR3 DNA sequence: TGTGCCAGCTCGTCCGGGGCGGGGTTCGGTGAAAAACTGTTTTTT.

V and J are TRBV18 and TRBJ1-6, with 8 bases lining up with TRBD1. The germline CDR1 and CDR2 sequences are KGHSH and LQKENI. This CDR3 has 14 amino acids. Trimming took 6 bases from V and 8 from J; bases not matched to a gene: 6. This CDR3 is CASSSGGGDSPLHF. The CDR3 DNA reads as TGTGCCAGCTCCTCAGGGGGCGGTGATTCACCCCTCCACTTT.

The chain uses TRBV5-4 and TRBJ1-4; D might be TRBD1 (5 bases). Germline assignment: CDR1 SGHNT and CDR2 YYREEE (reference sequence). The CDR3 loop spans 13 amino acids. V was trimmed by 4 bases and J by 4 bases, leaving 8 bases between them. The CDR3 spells CASSTGFNEKLFF. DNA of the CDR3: TGTGCCAGCAGCACAGGATTTAATGAAAAACTGTTTTTT. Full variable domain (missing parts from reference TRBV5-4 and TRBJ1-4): ETGVTQSPTHLIKTRGQQVTLRCSSQSGHNTVSWYQQALGQGPQFIFQYYREEENGRGNFPPRFSGLQFPNYSSELNVNALELDDSALYLCASSTGFNEKLFFGSGTQLSVL.

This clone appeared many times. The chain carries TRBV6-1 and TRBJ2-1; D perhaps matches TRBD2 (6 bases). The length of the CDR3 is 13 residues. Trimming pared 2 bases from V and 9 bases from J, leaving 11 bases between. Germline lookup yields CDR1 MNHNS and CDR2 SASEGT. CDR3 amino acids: CASSEKTSTEQFF. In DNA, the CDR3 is TGTGCCAGCAGTGAAAAAACTAGCACTGAGCAGTTCTTC.

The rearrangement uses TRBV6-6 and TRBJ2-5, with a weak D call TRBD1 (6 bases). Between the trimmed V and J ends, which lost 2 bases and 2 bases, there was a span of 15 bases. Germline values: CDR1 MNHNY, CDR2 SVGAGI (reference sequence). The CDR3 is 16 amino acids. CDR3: CASSYPNRDKQETQYF. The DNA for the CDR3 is TGTGCCAGCAGTTACCCCAACCGGGACAAACAAGAGACCCAGTACTTC.

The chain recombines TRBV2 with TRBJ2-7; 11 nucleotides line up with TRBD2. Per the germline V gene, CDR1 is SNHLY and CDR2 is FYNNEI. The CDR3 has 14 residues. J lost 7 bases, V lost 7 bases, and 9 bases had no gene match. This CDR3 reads CASKEVIAGGEQYF. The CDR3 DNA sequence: TGTGCCAGCAAGGAGGTGATAGCGGGAGGGGAGCAGTACTTC. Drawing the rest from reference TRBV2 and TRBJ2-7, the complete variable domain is EPEVTQTPSHQVTQMGQEVILRCVPISNHLYFYWYRQILGQKVEFLVSFYNNEISEKSEIFDDQFSVERPDGSNFTLKIRSTKLEDSAMYFCASKEVIAGGEQYFGPGTRLTVT.

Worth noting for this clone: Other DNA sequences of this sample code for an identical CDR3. The CDR3 loop reads CASSVASGSNTGELFF. CDR3 coding DNA: TGTGCCAGCAGCGTAGCTTCGGGGTCGAACACCGGGGAGCTGTTTTTT. The gene calls are TRBV9 and TRBJ2-2; tentative D call: TRBD2 (5 bases). There are 16 residues in the CDR3. Germline V gene lookup returns CDR1 SGDLS and CDR2 YYNGEE. The V end was cut by 0 bases, the J end by 0 bases, with 9 bases between.

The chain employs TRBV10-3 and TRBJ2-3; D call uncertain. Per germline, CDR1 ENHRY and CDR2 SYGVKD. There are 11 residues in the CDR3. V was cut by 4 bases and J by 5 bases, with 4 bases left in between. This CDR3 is CAISAVDTQYF. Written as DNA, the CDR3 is TGTGCCATCAGTGCCGTAGATACGCAGTATTTT.

CDR3 sequence reads: CASSLGRGPTYEQYF. CDR3 nucleotides: TGCGCCAGCAGCTTGGGGCGGGGGCCGACCTACGAGCAGTACTTC. The rearrangement links TRBV5-1 to TRBJ2-7, with D tentatively TRBD2 (7 bases). Between the trimmed V and J ends, which lost 0 bases and 2 bases, there was a span of 12 bases. This CDR3 has 15 residues. Per the germline V gene, CDR1 is SGHRS and CDR2 is YFSETQ.

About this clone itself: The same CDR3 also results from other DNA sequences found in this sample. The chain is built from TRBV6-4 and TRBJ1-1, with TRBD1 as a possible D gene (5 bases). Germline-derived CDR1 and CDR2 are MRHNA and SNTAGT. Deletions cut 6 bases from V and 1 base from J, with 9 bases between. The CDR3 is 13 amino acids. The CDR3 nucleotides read TGTGCCAGCAGCCGGGACTGGAACACTGAAGCTTTCTTT. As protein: CASSRDWNTEAFF.

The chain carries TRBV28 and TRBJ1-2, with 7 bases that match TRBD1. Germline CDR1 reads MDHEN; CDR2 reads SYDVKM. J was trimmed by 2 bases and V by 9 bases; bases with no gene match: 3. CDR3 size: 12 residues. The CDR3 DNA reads TGTGCCAGTAACAGGGGAAACTATGGCTACACCTTC. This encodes CASNRGNYGYTF.